This is a list of T cell receptor beta chains from one sample in a study of T-cell memory formation after mild COVID-19. Using its own MiXCR run on the 5' RACE reads, TCRdb lists one record per CDR3 protein. The top ten clones hold approximately 2.2% of a sample with about 180,000 distinct CDR3 sequences, 16% of them seen once. The sequenced sample consisted of PBMCs or a T cell subset sorted from them (not recorded which). The receptors were sampled from an adult woman who had mild COVID-19 (a few samples of this study predate the infection). Cell type and time point are not known. The CDR3 runs from the conserved cysteine through the conserved F or W. D genes are given only for firm matches. Where a row states a size, it is once, few, many or the class of an expanded clone; other rows omit it.

v_gene	j_gene	len	abundance	d_gene	CDR3aa	CDR3nt
TRBV12-3/TRBV12-4	TRBJ1-1	18	NA	TRBD1	CASSFAWGTGGLNTEAFF	TGTGCCAGCAGCTTCGCGTGGGGAACAGGGGGCCTGAACACTGAAGCTTTCTTT
TRBV7-9	TRBJ1-1	16	few	TRBD1	CASSLAGTGGSTEAFF	TGTGCCAGCAGCTTAGCGGGGACAGGGGGCAGCACTGAAGCTTTCTTT
TRBV6-6	TRBJ1-2	15	NA	NA	CASSYPPSQGMGYTF	TGTGCCAGCAGTTACCCCCCGTCCCAGGGCATGGGCTACACCTTC
TRBV5-6	TRBJ1-3	18	few	TRBD1	CASSFLPGQGASGNTIYF	TGTGCCAGCAGCTTTTTACCGGGACAGGGGGCTTCGGGAAACACCATATATTTT
TRBV20-1	TRBJ1-2	16	NA	TRBD1	CSARTKPGQGAIGYTF	TGCAGTGCTAGGACGAAGCCGGGACAGGGGGCGATAGGCTACACCTTC
TRBV12-3/TRBV12-4	TRBJ2-1	17	few	TRBD2	CASSLPVGLAGANEQFF	TGTGCCAGCAGTCTTCCCGTGGGACTAGCGGGGGCCAATGAGCAGTTCTTC
TRBV19	TRBJ1-2	15	NA	NA	CASSMFGGSDYGYTF	TGTGCCAGTAGTATGTTCGGGGGCAGCGACTATGGCTACACCTTC
TRBV12-3/TRBV12-4	TRBJ2-2	16	NA	NA	CASSFKAHSNTGELFF	TGTGCCAGCAGTTTTAAGGCACACTCGAACACCGGGGAGCTGTTTTTT
TRBV20-1	TRBJ2-1	11	NA	TRBD1	CSARGDSLQFF	TGCAGTGCTAGAGGGGACAGTTTACAGTTCTTC
TRBV29-1	TRBJ2-3	16	NA	NA	CSVEVRGNRLTDTQYF	TGCAGCGTTGAAGTTAGGGGGAACAGACTGACAGATACGCAGTATTTT
TRBV14	TRBJ1-3	15	NA	NA	CASSQDGRAGNTIYF	TGTGCCAGCAGCCAAGATGGCAGGGCTGGAAACACCATATATTTT
TRBV6-4	TRBJ1-1	15	NA	NA	CASSKEGDMNTEAFF	TGTGCCAGCAGTAAAGAGGGGGACATGAACACTGAAGCTTTCTTT
TRBV5-4	TRBJ2-1	15	NA	NA	CASSLGQGGNFEQFF	TGTGCCAGCAGCTTGGGACAGGGAGGGAACTTTGAGCAGTTCTTC
TRBV20-1	TRBJ2-7	17	many	TRBD2	CSARDKSRLAGLYEQYF	TGCAGTGCTAGAGATAAATCTCGACTAGCGGGACTATACGAGCAGTACTTC
TRBV6-5	TRBJ1-6	16	NA	NA	CASSYRQSSYNSPLHF	TGTGCCAGCAGTTATCGACAGAGCTCCTATAATTCACCCCTCCACTTT
TRBV3-1	TRBJ2-1	15	NA	NA	CASSQGAGDYNEQFF	TGTGCCAGCAGCCAAGGGGCAGGGGATTACAATGAGCAGTTCTTC
TRBV6-5	TRBJ1-1	14	NA	NA	CASSYSQPNTEAFF	TGTGCCAGCAGTTACTCGCAACCGAACACTGAAGCTTTCTTT
TRBV9	TRBJ2-1	16	few	TRBD2	CASSVVSGGHGNEQFF	TGTGCCAGCAGCGTAGTAAGCGGGGGCCACGGGAATGAGCAGTTCTTC
TRBV29-1	TRBJ1-3	13	NA	NA	CSVETGVGNTIYF	TGCAGCGTTGAAACGGGCGTTGGAAACACCATATATTTT
TRBV6-2/TRBV6-3	TRBJ2-3	17	few	TRBD2	CASSDWTSGPTTDTQYF	TGTGCCAGCAGTGACTGGACTAGCGGACCAACAACAGATACGCAGTATTTT
TRBV5-6	TRBJ2-7	14	NA	TRBD1	CASSPGQGRYEQYF	TGTGCCAGCAGCCCGGGACAGGGGAGGTACGAGCAGTACTTC
TRBV18	TRBJ2-2	15	NA	NA	CASSPGQTKHGELFF	TGTGCCAGCTCACCAGGGCAGACGAAGCACGGGGAGCTGTTTTTT
TRBV3-1	TRBJ2-7	13	few	NA	CASSHLYSYEQYF	TGTGCCAGCAGCCATTTATACTCCTACGAGCAGTACTTC
TRBV20-1	TRBJ1-6	14	NA	TRBD1	CSARVQGHNSPLHF	TGCAGTGCTAGAGTACAGGGGCACAATTCACCCCTCCACTTT
TRBV7-9	TRBJ2-2	14	NA	NA	CASSLSGTSGELFF	TGTGCCAGCAGCTTGTCCGGGACATCCGGGGAGCTGTTTTTT
TRBV18	TRBJ2-4	13	NA	TRBD1	CASSLGQGNIQYF	TGTGCCAGCTCGCTGGGACAGGGGAACATTCAGTACTTC
TRBV12-3/TRBV12-4	TRBJ2-1	16	NA	TRBD2	CASSLFSGGASGEQFF	TGTGCCAGCAGTTTATTTAGCGGGGGGGCCTCGGGTGAGCAGTTCTTC
TRBV4-1	TRBJ2-5	15	few	TRBD2	CASSRIAGDLGTQYF	TGCGCCAGCAGCCGAATAGCGGGGGACCTAGGGACCCAGTACTTC
TRBV19	TRBJ2-6	15	NA	NA	CASRKVGSGANVLTF	TGTGCCAGTCGAAAGGTGGGCTCTGGGGCCAACGTCCTGACTTTC
TRBV12-3/TRBV12-4	TRBJ2-2	12	NA	NA	CAIRKGIGELFF	TGTGCCATTCGGAAGGGGATCGGGGAGCTGTTTTTT
TRBV7-3	TRBJ2-1	13	NA	NA	CASSRSWDDEQFF	TGTGCCAGCAGCCGCTCCTGGGACGATGAGCAGTTCTTC
TRBV5-1	TRBJ2-3	15	many	NA	CASSLEAAYTDTQYF	TGCGCCAGCAGCTTGGAGGCTGCCTACACAGATACGCAGTATTTT
TRBV18	TRBJ2-3	17	few	TRBD2	CASSHMTSGRSTDTQYF	TGTGCCAGCTCACATATGACTAGCGGGAGGTCGACAGATACGCAGTATTTT
TRBV18	TRBJ2-1	17	NA	TRBD1	CASSQTGTGGIINEQFF	TGTGCCAGCTCACAAACCGGGACAGGGGGCATCATCAATGAGCAGTTCTTC